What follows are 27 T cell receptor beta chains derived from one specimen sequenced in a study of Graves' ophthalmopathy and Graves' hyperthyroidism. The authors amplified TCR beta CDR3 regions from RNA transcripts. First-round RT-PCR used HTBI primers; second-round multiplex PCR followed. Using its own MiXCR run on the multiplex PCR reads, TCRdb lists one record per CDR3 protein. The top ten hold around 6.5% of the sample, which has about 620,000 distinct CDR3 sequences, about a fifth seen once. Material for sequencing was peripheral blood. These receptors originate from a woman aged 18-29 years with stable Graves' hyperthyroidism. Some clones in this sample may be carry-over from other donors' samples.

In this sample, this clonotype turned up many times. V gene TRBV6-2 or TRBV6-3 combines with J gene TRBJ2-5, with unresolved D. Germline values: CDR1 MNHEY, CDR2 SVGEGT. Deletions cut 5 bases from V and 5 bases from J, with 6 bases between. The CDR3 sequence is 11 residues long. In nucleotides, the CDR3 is TGTGCCAGCAGTGACGCGGAGACCCAGTACTTC. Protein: CASSDAETQYF.

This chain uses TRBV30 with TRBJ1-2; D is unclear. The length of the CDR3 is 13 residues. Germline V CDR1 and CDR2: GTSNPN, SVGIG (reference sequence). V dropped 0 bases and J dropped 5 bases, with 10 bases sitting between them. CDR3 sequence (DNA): TGTGCCTGGAGTGTTCAGGCTGGGTATGGCTACACCTTC. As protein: CAWSVQAGYGYTF. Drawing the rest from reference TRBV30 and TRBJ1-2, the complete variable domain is SQTIHQWPATLVQPVGSPLSLECTVEGTSNPNLYWYRQAAGRGLQLLFYSVGIGQISSEVPQNLSASRPQDRQFILSSKKLLLSDSGFYLCAWSVQAGYGYTFGSGTRLTVV.

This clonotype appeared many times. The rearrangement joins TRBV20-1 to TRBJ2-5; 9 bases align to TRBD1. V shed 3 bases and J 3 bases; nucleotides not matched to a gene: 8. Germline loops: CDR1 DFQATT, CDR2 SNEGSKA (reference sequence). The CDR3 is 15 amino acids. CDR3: CSASGTGGAEETQYF. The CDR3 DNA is TGCAGTGCTAGTGGAACAGGGGGCGCGGAAGAGACCCAGTACTTC.

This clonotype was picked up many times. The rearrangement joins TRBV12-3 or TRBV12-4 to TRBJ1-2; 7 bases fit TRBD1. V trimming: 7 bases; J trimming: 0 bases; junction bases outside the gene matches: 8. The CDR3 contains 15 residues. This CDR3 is CASTWGDRSNYGYTF. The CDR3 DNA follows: TGTGCCAGCACCTGGGGGGACAGATCTAACTATGGCTACACCTTC.

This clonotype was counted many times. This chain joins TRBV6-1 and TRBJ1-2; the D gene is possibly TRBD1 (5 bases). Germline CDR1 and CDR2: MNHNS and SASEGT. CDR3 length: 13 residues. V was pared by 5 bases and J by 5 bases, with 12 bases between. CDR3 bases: TGTGCCAGCAGTACGGGGGGGAGGTATGGCTACACCTTC. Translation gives CASSTGGRYGYTF.

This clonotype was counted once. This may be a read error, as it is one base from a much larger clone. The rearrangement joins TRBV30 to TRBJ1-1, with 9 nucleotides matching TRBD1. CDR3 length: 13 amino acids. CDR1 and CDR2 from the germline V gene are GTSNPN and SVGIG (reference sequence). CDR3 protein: CVTKGQGVTEAFF. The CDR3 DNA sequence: TGTGTCACCAAGGGACAGGGAGTCACTGAAGCTTTCTTT.

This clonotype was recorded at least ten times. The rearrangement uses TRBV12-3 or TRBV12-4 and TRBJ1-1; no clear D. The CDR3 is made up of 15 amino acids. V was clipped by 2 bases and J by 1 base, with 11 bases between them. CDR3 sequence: CASSLTQARNTEAFF. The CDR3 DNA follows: TGTGCCAGCAGTTTAACTCAGGCTAGGAACACTGAAGCTTTCTTT.

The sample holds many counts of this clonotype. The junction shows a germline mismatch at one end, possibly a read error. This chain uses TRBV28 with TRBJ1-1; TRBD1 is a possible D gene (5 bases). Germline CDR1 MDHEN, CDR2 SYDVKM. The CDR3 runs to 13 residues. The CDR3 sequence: CACSPGWRTEAFF. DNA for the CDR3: TGTGCCTGCAGCCCAGGGTGGCGGACTGAAGCTTTCTTT.

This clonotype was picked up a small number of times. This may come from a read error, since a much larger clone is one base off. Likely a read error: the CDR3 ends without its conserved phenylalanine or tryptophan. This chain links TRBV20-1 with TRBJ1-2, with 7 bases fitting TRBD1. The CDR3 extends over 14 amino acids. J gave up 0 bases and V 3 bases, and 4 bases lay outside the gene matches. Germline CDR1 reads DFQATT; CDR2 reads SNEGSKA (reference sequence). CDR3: CSASQGGSNYGYTV. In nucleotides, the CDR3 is TGCAGTGCTAGCCAAGGGGGCTCTAACTATGGCTACACCGTC.

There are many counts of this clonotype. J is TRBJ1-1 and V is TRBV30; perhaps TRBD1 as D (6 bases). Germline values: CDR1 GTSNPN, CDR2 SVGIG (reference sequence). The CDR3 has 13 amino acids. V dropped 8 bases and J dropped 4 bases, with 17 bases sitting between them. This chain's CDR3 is CAGRGDRVTEAFF. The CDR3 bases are TGTGCCGGAAGGGGGGATAGGGTCACTGAAGCTTTCTTT.

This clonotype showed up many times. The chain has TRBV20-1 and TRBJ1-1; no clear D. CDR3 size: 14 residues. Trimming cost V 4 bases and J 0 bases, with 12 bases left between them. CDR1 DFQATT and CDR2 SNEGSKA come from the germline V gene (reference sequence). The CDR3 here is CSATVDNMNTEAFF. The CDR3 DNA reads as TGCAGTGCTACGGTCGACAACATGAACACTGAAGCTTTCTTT.

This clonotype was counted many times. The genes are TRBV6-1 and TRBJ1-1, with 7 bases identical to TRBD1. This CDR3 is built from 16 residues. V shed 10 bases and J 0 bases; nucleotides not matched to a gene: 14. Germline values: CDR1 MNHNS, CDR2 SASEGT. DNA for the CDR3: TGTGCCACCACCTCCGTTACCGGGACAGTGAACACTGAAGCTTTCTTT. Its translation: CATTSVTGTVNTEAFF.

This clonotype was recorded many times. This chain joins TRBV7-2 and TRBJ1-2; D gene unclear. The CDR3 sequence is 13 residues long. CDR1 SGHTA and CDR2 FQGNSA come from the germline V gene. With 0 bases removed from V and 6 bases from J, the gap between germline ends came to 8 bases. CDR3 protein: CASSLAGPDGYTF. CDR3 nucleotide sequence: TGTGCCAGCAGCTTAGCAGGGCCGGATGGCTACACCTTC.

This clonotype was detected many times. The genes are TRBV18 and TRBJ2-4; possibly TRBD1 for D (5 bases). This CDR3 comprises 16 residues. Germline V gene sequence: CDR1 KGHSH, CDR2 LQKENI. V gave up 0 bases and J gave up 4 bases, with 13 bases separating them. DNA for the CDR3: TGTGCCAGCTCACCACCCAGCAGGGTGAAAAAAAACATTCAGTACTTC. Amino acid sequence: CASSPPSRVKKNIQYF.

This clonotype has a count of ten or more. CDR3 DNA sequence: TGTGCCAGCAGCTATCGACAGGGTAGTACTGAAGCTTTCTTT. It codes for CASSYRQGSTEAFF. J is TRBJ1-1 and V is TRBV6-5, with TRBD1 matching over 7 bases. Germline loops: CDR1 MNHEY, CDR2 SVGAGI. Trimming removed 6 bases from V and 5 bases from J; junction bases left unmatched: 9. The CDR3 loop spans 14 amino acids.

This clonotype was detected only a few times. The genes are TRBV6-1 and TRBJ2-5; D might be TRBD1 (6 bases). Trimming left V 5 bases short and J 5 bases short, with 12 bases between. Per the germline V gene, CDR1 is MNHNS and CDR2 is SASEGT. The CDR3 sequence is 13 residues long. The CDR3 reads CASSIGQHETQYF. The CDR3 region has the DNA TGTGCCAGCAGTATAGGACAGCATGAGACCCAGTACTTC.

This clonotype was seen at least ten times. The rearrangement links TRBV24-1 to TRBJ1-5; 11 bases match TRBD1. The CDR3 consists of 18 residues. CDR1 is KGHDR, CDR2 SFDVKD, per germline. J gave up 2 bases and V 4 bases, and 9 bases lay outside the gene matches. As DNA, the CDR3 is TGTGCCACCAGTGACCGGACAGGGGGCGGTGATGGCAATCAGCCCCAGCATTTT. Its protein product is CATSDRTGGGDGNQPQHF.

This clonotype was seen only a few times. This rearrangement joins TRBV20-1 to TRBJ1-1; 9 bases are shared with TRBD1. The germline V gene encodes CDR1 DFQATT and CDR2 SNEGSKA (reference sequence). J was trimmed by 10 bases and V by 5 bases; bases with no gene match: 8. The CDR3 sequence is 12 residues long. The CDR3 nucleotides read TGCAGTGCTTTGGACAGGGGAGAGAGAGCTTTCTTT. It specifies CSALDRGERAFF.

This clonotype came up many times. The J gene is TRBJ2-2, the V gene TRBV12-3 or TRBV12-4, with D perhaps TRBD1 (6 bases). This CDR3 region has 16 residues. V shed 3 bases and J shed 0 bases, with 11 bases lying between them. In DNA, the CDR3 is TGTGCCAGCAGTTTTACCGGGACAACGAACACCGGGGAGCTGTTTTTT. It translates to CASSFTGTTNTGELFF.

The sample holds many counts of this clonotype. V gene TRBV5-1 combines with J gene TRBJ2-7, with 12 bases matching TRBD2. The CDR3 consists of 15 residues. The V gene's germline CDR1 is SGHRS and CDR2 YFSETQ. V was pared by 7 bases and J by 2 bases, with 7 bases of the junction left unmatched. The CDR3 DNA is TGCGCCAGCTGCGAGACTAGCGGGGGTACCTACGAGCAGTACTTC. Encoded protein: CASCETSGGTYEQYF.

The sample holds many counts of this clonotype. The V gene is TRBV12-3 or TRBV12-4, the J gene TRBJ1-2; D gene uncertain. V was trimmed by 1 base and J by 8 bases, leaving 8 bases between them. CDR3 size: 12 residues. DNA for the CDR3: TGTGCCAGCAGTTTAGGGGTTAAAGGCTACACCTTC. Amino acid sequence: CASSLGVKGYTF.

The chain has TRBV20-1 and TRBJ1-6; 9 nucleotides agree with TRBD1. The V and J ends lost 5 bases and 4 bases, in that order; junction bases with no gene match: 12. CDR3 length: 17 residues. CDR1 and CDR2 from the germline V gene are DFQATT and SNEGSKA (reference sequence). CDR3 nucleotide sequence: TGCAGTGCTGCGTCGGACAGGGGAATAGGTTATAATTCACCCCTCCACTTT. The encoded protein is CSAASDRGIGYNSPLHF.

In DNA, the CDR3 is TGTGCCAGCAGTGATCCGGGACAGGGTTGGGAGACCCAGTACTTC. Its protein product is CASSDPGQGWETQYF. This chain connects TRBV6-1 to TRBJ2-5, with 9 bases matching TRBD1. Germline V CDR1 and CDR2: MNHNS, SASEGT. With V trimmed by 3 bases and J by 5 bases, 7 bases remained unmatched. The CDR3 contains 15 residues.

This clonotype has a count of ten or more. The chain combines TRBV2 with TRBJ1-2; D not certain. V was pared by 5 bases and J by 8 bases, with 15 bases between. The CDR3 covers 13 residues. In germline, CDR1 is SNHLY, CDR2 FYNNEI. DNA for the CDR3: TGTGCCAGCAGTCCTTATGGGGAAAACGGCTACACCTTC. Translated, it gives CASSPYGENGYTF.

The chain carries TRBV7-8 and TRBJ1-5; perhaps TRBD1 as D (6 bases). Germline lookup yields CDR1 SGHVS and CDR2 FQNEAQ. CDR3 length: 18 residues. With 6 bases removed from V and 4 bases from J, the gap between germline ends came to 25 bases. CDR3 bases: TGTGCCAGCAGTTCCTCTCGGGGACCGCCGGGACATAATCAGCCCCAGCATTTT. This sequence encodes CASSSSRGPPGHNQPQHF.

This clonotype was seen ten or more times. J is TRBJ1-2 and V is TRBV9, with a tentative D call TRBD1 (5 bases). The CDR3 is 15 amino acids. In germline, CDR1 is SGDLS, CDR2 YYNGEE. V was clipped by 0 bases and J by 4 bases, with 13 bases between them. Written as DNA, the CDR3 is TGTGCCAGCAGCGTAGTCCCAGGGAGCCTCTATGGCTACACCTTC. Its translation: CASSVVPGSLYGYTF.

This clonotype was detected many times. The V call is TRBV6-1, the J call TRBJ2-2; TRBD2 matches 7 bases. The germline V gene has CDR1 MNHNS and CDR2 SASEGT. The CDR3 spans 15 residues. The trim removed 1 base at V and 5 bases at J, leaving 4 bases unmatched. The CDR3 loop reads CASSEGGRVTGELFF. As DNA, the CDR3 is TGTGCCAGCAGTGAAGGGGGGAGGGTTACCGGGGAGCTGTTTTTT.